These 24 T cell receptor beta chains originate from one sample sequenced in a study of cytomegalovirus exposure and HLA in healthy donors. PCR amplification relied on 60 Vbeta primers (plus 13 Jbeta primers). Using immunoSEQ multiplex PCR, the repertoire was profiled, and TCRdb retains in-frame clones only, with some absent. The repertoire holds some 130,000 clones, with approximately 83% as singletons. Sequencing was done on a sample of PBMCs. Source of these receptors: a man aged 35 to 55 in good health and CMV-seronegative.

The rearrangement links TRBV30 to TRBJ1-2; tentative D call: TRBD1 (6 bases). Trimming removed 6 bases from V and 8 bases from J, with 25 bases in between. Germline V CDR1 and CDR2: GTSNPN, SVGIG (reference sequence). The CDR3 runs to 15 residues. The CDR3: CACLIGGAQGYGYTF. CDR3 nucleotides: TGTGCCTGCCTGATCGGGGGGGCGCAGGGATACGGCTACACCTTC.

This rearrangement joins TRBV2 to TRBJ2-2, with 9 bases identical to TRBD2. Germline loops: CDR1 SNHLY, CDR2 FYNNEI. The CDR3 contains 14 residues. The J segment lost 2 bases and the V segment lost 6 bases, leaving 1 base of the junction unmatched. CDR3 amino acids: CASRREGNTGELFF. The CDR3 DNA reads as TGTGCCAGCAGGCGGGAGGGAAACACCGGGGAGCTGTTTTTT.

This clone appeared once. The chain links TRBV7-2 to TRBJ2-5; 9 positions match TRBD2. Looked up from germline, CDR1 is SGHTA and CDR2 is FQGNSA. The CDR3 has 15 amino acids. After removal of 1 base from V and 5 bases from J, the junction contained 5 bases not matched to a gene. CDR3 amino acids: CASSLGLAGLETQYF. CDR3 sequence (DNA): TGTGCCAGCAGCTTAGGGCTAGCGGGGTTGGAGACCCAGTACTTC.

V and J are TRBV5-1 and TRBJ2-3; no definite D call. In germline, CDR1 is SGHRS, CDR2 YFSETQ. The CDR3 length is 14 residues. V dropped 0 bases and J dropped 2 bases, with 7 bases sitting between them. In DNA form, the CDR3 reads TGCGCCAGCAGCTTGGGCGAGATCACAGATACGCAGTATTTT. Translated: CASSLGEITDTQYF.

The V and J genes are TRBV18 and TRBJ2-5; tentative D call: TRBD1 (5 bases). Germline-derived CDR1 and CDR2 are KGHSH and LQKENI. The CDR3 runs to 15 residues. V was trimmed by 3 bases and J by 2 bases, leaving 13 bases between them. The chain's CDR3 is CASSPDSTAQETQYF. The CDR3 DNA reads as TGTGCCAGCTCACCCGACTCGACAGCGCAAGAGACCCAGTACTTC. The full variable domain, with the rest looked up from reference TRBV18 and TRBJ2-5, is NAGVMQNPRHLVRRRGQEARLRCSPMKGHSHVYWYRQLPEEGLKFMVYLQKENIIDESGMPKERFSAEFPKEGPSILRIQQVVRGDSAAYFCASSPDSTAQETQYFGPGTRLLVL.

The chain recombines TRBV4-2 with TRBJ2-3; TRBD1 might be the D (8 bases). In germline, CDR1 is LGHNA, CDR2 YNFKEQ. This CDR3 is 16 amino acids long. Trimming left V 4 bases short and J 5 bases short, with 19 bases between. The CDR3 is CASSLHRGEREDTQYF. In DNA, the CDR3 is TGTGCCAGCAGCCTTCACAGGGGGGAGCGGGAAGATACGCAGTATTTT.

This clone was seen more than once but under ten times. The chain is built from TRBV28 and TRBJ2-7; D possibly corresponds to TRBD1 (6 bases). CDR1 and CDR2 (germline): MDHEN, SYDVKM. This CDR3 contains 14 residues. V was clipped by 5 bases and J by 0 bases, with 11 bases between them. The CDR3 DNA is TGTGCCAGCAGTCCAGGGACACTCTCCTACGAGCAGTACTTC. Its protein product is CASSPGTLSYEQYF.

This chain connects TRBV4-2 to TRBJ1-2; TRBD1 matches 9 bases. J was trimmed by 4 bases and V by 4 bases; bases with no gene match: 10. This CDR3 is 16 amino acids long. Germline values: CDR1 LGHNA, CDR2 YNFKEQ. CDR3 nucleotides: TGTGCCAGCAGCCGAACAACAGGGGGCCGTAGCTATGGCTACACCTTC. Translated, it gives CASSRTTGGRSYGYTF.

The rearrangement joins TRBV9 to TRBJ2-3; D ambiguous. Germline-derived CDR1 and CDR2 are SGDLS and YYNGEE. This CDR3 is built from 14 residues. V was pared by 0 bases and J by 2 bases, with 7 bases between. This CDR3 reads CASSVAGTTDTQYF. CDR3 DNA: TGTGCCAGCAGCGTAGCAGGCACCACAGATACGCAGTATTTT.

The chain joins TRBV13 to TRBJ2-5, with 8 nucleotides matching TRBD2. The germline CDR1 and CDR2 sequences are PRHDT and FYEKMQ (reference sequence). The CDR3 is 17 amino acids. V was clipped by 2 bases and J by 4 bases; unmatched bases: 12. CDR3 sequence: CASSLFRRQRGPETQYF. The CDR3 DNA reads TGTGCCAGCAGCTTATTTCGGCGCCAGCGGGGGCCAGAGACCCAGTACTTC.

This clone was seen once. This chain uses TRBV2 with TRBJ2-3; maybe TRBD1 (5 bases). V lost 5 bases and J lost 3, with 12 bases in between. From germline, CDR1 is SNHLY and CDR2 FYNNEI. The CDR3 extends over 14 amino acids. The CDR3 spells CASSRLRGTDTQYF. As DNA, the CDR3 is TGTGCCAGCAGTCGCCTAAGGGGTACAGATACGCAGTATTTT.

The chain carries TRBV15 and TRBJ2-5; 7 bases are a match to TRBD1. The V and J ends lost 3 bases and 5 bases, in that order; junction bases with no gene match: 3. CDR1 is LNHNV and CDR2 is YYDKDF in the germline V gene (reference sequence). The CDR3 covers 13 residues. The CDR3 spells CATSRGQSETQYF. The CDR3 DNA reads TGTGCCACCAGCAGGGGACAGTCGGAGACCCAGTACTTC.

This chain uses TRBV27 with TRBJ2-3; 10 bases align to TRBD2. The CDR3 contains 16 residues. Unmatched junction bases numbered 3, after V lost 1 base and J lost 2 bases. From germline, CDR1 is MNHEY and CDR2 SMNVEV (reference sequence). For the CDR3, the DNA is TGTGCCAGCAGTTTATTAGCGGGAGGTGACACAGATACGCAGTATTTT. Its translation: CASSLLAGGDTDTQYF.

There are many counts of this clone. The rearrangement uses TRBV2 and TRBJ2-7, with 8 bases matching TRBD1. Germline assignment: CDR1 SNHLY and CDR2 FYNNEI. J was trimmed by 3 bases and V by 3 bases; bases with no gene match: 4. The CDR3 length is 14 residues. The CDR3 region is CASSDSGGDYEQYF. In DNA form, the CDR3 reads TGTGCCAGCAGTGATTCAGGGGGCGACTACGAGCAGTACTTC.

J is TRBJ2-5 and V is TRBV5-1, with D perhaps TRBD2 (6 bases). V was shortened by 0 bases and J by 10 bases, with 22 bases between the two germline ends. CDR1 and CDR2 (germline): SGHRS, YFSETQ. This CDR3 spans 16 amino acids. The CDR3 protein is CASSLDPGRAGGDQYF. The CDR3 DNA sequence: TGCGCCAGCAGCTTGGATCCTGGCAGAGCCGGGGGTGACCAGTACTTC.

DNA for the CDR3: TGCGCCAGCAGCTTGGGAGGTTCTGCGGGAGGACTGGGGAATGAGCAGTTCTTC. Translating it yields CASSLGGSAGGLGNEQFF. The rearrangement uses TRBV5-1 and TRBJ2-1; 8 nucleotides line up with TRBD2. The CDR3 contains 18 residues. Unmatched junction bases numbered 15, after V lost 0 bases and J lost 7 bases. From germline, CDR1 is SGHRS and CDR2 YFSETQ.

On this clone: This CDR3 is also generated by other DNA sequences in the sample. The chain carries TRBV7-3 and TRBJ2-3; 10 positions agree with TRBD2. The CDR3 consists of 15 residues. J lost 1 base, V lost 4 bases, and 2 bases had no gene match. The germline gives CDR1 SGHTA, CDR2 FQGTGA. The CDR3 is CASSSGLAGTDTQYF. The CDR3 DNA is TGTGCCAGCAGCTCCGGACTAGCGGGCACAGATACGCAGTATTTT.

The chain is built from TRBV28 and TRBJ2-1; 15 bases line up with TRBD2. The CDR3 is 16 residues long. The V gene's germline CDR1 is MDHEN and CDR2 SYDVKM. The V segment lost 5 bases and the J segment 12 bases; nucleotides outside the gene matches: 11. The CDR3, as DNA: TGTGCCAGCAGTCTACCCCCGGGACTAGCGGGAGGATGGCAGTTCTTC. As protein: CASSLPPGLAGGWQFF.

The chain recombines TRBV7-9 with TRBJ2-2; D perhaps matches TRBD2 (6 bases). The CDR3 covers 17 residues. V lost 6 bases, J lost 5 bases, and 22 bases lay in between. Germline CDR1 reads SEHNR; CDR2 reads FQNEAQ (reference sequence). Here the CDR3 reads CASREGLDEKRTGELFF. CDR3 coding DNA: TGTGCCAGCAGGGAGGGCTTGGATGAGAAAAGGACCGGGGAGCTGTTTTTT.

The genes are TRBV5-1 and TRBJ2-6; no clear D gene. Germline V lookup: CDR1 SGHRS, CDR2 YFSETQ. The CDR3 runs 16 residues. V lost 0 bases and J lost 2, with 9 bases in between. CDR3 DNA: TGCGCCAGCAGCTTGGGTACAAAAGCTGGGGCCAACGTCCTGACTTTC. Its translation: CASSLGTKAGANVLTF. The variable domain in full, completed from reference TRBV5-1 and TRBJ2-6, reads KAGVTQTPRYLIKTRGQQVTLSCSPISGHRSVSWYQQTPGQGLQFLFEYFSETQRNKGNFPGRFSGRQFSNSRSEMNVSTLELGDSALYLCASSLGTKAGANVLTFGAGSRLTVL.

The CDR3 DNA reads TGTGCCAGCAGTGAAAGACTAGCCGTTGGGGATACGCAGTATTTT. Translating it yields CASSERLAVGDTQYF. This rearrangement joins TRBV2 to TRBJ2-3; 7 bases map to TRBD2. Germline loops: CDR1 SNHLY, CDR2 FYNNEI. The V and J ends lost 2 bases and 6 bases, in that order; junction bases with no gene match: 8. This CDR3 has 15 residues.

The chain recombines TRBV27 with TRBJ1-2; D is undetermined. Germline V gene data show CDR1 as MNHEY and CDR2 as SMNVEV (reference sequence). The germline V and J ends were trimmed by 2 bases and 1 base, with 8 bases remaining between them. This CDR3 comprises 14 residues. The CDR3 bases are TGTGCCAGCAGTTTACATGGCGGTAACTATGGCTACACCTTC. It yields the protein CASSLHGGNYGYTF.

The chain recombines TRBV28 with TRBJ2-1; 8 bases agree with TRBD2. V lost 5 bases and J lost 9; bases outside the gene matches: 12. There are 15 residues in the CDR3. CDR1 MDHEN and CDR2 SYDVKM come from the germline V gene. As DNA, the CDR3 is TGTGCCAGCAGTAGCACGGGACTAGGCCTTAGTGAGCAGTTCTTC. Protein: CASSSTGLGLSEQFF.

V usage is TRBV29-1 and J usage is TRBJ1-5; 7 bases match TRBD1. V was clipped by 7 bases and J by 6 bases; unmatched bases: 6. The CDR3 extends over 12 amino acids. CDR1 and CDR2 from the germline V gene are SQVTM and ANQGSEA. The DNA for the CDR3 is TGCAGCGCCGCAGGGGGAGGTCAGCCCCAGCATTTT. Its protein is CSAAGGGQPQHF.